The clone carrying this TCR beta chain was detected many times. The CDR3 covers 13 residues. The V gene's germline CDR1 is LNHDA and CDR2 SQIVND (reference sequence). V lost 7 bases, J lost 0 bases, and 9 bases lay in between. Diagnostic assessment was based on clinical symptoms, serum thyroxine and TRAb, thyroid ultrasound and orbital computed tomography. The sample originates from a study of T cells in Graves' hyperthyroidism and ophthalmopathy. TCR beta CDR3 sequences were amplified from RNA transcripts. HTBI primers were employed in a first-round RT-PCR of the TCR CDR3. TCRdb re-analysed the multiplex PCR reads in MiXCR, keeping a single row per CDR3 protein. The table lists about 280,000 distinct CDR3 sequences, 25% of them singletons.

This sequence was found in a middle-aged man with Graves' hyperthyroidism that later progressed to Graves' ophthalmopathy. The specimen was blood. This rearrangement joins TRBV19 to TRBJ1-1; D not certain. The CDR3 region has the DNA TGTGCCAGTATGCCAGGCTTGAACACTGAAGCTTTCTTT. Its translation is CASMPGLNTEAFF.